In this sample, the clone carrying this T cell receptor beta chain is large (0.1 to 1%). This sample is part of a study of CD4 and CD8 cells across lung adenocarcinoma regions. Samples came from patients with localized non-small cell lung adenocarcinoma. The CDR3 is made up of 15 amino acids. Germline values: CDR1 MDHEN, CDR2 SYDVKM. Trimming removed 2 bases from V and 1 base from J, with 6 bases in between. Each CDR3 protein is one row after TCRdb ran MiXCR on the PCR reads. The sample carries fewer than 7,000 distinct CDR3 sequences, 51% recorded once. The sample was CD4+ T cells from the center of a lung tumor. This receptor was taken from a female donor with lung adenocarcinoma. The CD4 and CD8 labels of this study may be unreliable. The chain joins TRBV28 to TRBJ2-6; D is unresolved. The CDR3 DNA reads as TGTGCCAGCAGTTTAGGAGAATCTGGGGCCAACGTCCTGACTTTC. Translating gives CASSLGESGANVLTF.